This passage covers 6 T cell receptor beta chains from one sample sequenced in a study of cytomegalovirus exposure and HLA in healthy donors. PCR involved 60 Vbeta and 13 Jbeta primers. Sequencing was performed with immunoSEQ multiplex PCR; in TCRdb, only in-frame clones are kept and a portion is missing. The table includes 30,000 or so clones, less than 70% detected once. The specimen was PBMCs. The receptors were sampled from a man aged 50 to 59 in good health and CMV-seropositive.

V and J are TRBV19 and TRBJ1-5; 8 nucleotides agree with TRBD1. Per germline, CDR1 LNHDA and CDR2 SQIVND (reference sequence). CDR3 length: 12 residues. V lost 7 bases and J lost 5; bases outside the gene matches: 1. The CDR3 DNA reads TGTGCCAGTAACAGGGGGTATCAGCCCCAGCATTTT. Protein product: CASNRGYQPQHF.

V gene TRBV27 combines with J gene TRBJ2-7; TRBD2 aligns across 11 bases. The V gene end was trimmed by 6 bases and the J gene end by 6 bases; junction bases not matched to a gene: 7. The CDR3 runs 14 residues. Germline CDR1 MNHEY, CDR2 SMNVEV (reference sequence). This chain's CDR3 is CASRVLAGEGEQYF. The CDR3, as DNA: TGTGCCAGCAGGGTACTAGCGGGAGAGGGCGAGCAGTACTTC.

J is TRBJ1-5 and V is TRBV7-6; D is possibly TRBD1 (6 bases). The CDR3 is 13 amino acids. Per the germline V gene, CDR1 is SGHVS and CDR2 is FNYEAQ. The V and J ends lost 5 bases and 5 bases respectively, with 10 bases between them. The CDR3 nucleotides read TGTGCCAGCAGCGCGAGGACAGATCAGCCCCAGCATTTT. It translates to CASSARTDQPQHF.

The chain employs TRBV29-1 and TRBJ2-7, with TRBD1 identical over 9 bases. Trimming removed 0 bases from V and 1 base from J; junction bases left unmatched: 4. This CDR3 region has 15 residues. CDR1 and CDR2 (germline): SQVTM, ANQGSEA. This CDR3 reads CSVEDGTGRSYEQYF. CDR3 nucleotides: TGCAGCGTTGAAGATGGGACAGGGAGGTCCTACGAGCAGTACTTC.

V is TRBV6-5 and J is TRBJ2-7, with 9 bases lining up with TRBD2. The CDR3 totals 12 residues. The J segment lost 2 bases and the V segment lost 8 bases, leaving 1 base of the junction unmatched. In germline, CDR1 is MNHEY, CDR2 SVGAGI. For the CDR3, the DNA is TGTGCCAGCGGCGGGAGGGCCTACGAGCAGTACTTC. Translation: CASGGRAYEQYF.

The rearrangement joins TRBV15 to TRBJ2-1, with 8 bases aligning to TRBD2. With 1 base clipped from V and 3 bases from J, the junction kept 5 bases outside the gene matches. Germline CDR1 and CDR2: LNHNV and YYDKDF (reference sequence). This CDR3 is 16 amino acids long. The CDR3 sequence: CATSRVLTSDYNEQFF. CDR3 DNA: TGTGCCACCAGCAGAGTATTGACTAGCGACTACAATGAGCAGTTCTTC.